These 26 T cell receptor beta chains came from one sample sequenced in a study of T cell changes during pregnancy in multiple sclerosis. The table came from immunoSEQ multiplex PCR; TCRdb's copy has only in-frame clones and leaves some out. The top ten clones hold approximately 27% of a sample with roughly 37,000 clones, about 92% of them seen once. Sequencing was performed on CD8+ T cells from peripheral blood mononuclear cells, taken before pregnancy. These receptors were obtained from a female donor with multiple sclerosis, enrolled in a pregnancy study.

V usage is TRBV6-6 and J usage is TRBJ2-3; D might be TRBD2 (5 bases). There are 15 residues in the CDR3. Between the trimmed V and J ends, which lost 7 bases and 6 bases, there was a span of 20 bases. The germline V gene encodes CDR1 MNHNY and CDR2 SVGAGI (reference sequence). The CDR3 sequence is CASISDGGATDTQYF. In DNA form, the CDR3 reads TGTGCCAGCATTTCCGACGGAGGTGCCACGGATACGCAGTATTTT.

This chain joins TRBV5-1 and TRBJ1-1; 10 nucleotides agree with TRBD1. V was clipped by 4 bases and J by 2 bases; unmatched bases: 11. CDR1 and CDR2 (germline): SGHRS, YFSETQ. The CDR3 is 17 residues long. The CDR3 nucleotides read TGCGCCAGCAGCGTGTGGACAGGGGGGGCGGTAAACACTGAAGCTTTCTTT. This sequence encodes CASSVWTGGAVNTEAFF.

The chain couples TRBV7-9 to TRBJ2-7; TRBD2 matches at 9 bases. Germline CDR1 SEHNR, CDR2 FQNEAQ (reference sequence). Germline trimming cut 1 base from V and 5 bases from J; bases unmatched to any gene: 6. CDR3 length equals 15 residues. The CDR3 here is CASSLGLAGGDEQYF. CDR3 bases: TGTGCCAGCAGCTTAGGGTTGGCGGGAGGGGACGAGCAGTACTTC.

The chain recombines TRBV28 with TRBJ2-7, with TRBD2 matching over 7 bases. From germline, CDR1 is MDHEN and CDR2 SYDVKM. J lost 0 bases, V lost 6 bases, and 8 bases had no gene match. The CDR3 is 15 amino acids. CDR3 nucleotides: TGTGCCAGCAGCTCCGGGGGAGGGAGCTCCTACGAGCAGTACTTC. It encodes CASSSGGGSSYEQYF. The whole variable domain, filled in from reference TRBV28 and TRBJ2-7, reads DVKVTQSSRYLVKRTGEKVFLECVQDMDHENMFWYRQDPGLGLRLIYFSYDVKMKEKGDIPEGYSVSREKKERFSLILESASTNQTSMYLCASSSGGGSSYEQYFGPGTRLTVT.

J is TRBJ2-5 and V is TRBV19, with 10 bases lining up with TRBD2. CDR1 is LNHDA, CDR2 SQIVND, per germline (reference sequence). After removal of 5 bases from V and 7 bases from J, the junction contained 19 bases not matched to a gene. The CDR3 has 18 residues. The CDR3 region has the DNA TGTGCCAGTAGTCCCATTTTTCAAACAGCGGGAGGGTCCGCGACCCAGTACTTC. This translates into CASSPIFQTAGGSATQYF.

This clone was observed a few times. The DNA for the CDR3 is TGTGCCAGCAGTTACTTCGGGACAGGGGTTTACGAGCAGTACTTC. Its protein is CASSYFGTGVYEQYF. The chain couples TRBV6-5 to TRBJ2-7; 10 bases map to TRBD1. There are 15 residues in the CDR3. Trimming cost V 1 base and J 4 bases; bases outside gene matches: 4. Germline V gene sequence: CDR1 MNHEY, CDR2 SVGAGI.

Only a few counts were recorded for this clone. V is TRBV29-1 and J is TRBJ1-1, with TRBD1 as a possible D gene (5 bases). Germline V CDR1 and CDR2: SQVTM, ANQGSEA. The CDR3 is 12 residues long. Trimming removed 6 bases at V and 5 bases at J, with 13 bases between. The CDR3 DNA is TGCAGCGTGAAATCGGGGGTGACTGAAGCTTTCTTT. It codes for CSVKSGVTEAFF.

This chain links TRBV5-1 with TRBJ1-6; D perhaps matches TRBD1 (5 bases). The V gene's germline CDR1 is SGHRS and CDR2 YFSETQ. Deletions cut 0 bases from V and 7 bases from J, with 11 bases between. The CDR3 has 15 amino acids. The CDR3 bases are TGCGCCAGCAGCTTGGGCGGGGGGAGCAATTCACCCCTCCACTTT. It is translated as CASSLGGGSNSPLHF.

The V gene is TRBV29-1, the J gene TRBJ2-5; tentatively, D is TRBD1 (6 bases). With the DNA end fitting TRBJ2-7 better, the J assignment may be wrong. Germline values: CDR1 SQVTM, CDR2 ANQGSEA. This CDR3 spans 14 amino acids. The DNA of the CDR3 is TGCAGCGTTGCTTTCCGGGACACGTTTTACGAGCAGTACTTC. This codes for CSVAFRDTFYEQYF.

The sample holds one count of this clone. V is TRBV28 and J is TRBJ1-1; the D is unclear. The germline V gene has CDR1 MDHEN and CDR2 SYDVKM. Deletions cut 5 bases from V and 1 base from J, with 8 bases between. CDR3 size: 13 residues. CDR3 sequence: CASSITENTEAFF. In nucleotides, the CDR3 is TGTGCCAGCAGTATAACAGAGAACACTGAAGCTTTCTTT.

V and J are TRBV7-9 and TRBJ2-6; weak D call: TRBD2 (5 bases). This CDR3 has 15 amino acids. V dropped 6 bases and J dropped 2 bases, with 11 bases sitting between them. Germline-derived CDR1 and CDR2 are SEHNR and FQNEAQ (reference sequence). The CDR3 protein is CASRSSAAGANVLTF. The DNA for the CDR3 is TGTGCCAGCAGGTCCTCAGCGGCTGGGGCCAACGTCCTGACTTTC.

V usage is TRBV5-4 and J usage is TRBJ1-6; 7 positions agree with TRBD1. The CDR3 runs 17 residues. CDR1 and CDR2 (germline): SGHNT, YYREEE (reference sequence). V shed 2 bases and J 4 bases; nucleotides not matched to a gene: 9. The CDR3 DNA reads as TGTGCCAGCAGCTTAGGACCGGGACAGACTTATAATTCACCCCTCCACTTT. Translation: CASSLGPGQTYNSPLHF.

The chain recombines TRBV5-1 with TRBJ2-7; the D gene is possibly TRBD2 (6 bases). V lost 3 bases to trimming and J lost 3 bases, with 13 bases between them. Germline V gives CDR1 SGHRS, CDR2 YFSETQ. This CDR3 has 14 amino acids. This CDR3 reads CASSWRGSHYEQYF. The CDR3 nucleotides are TGCGCCAGCAGCTGGAGGGGCTCCCACTACGAGCAGTACTTC.

As to this clone: Additional DNA sequences in this sample encode the identical CDR3. The chain links TRBV7-9 to TRBJ2-2, with D hard to call. The CDR3 loop spans 12 amino acids. Germline V gene sequence: CDR1 SEHNR, CDR2 FQNEAQ (reference sequence). V was trimmed by 3 bases and J by 7 bases, leaving 6 bases between them. Here the CDR3 reads CASSFGGGELFF. The CDR3, as DNA: TGTGCCAGCAGCTTCGGTGGCGGGGAGCTGTTTTTT.

The V and J genes are TRBV9 and TRBJ2-1; 7 bases align to TRBD1. Unmatched junction bases numbered 4, after V lost 4 bases and J lost 9 bases. The length of the CDR3 is 12 residues. Germline assignment: CDR1 SGDLS and CDR2 YYNGEE. The CDR3, as DNA: TGTGCCAGCAGCTTGACAGGGCTTGAGCAGTTCTTC. Translated, it gives CASSLTGLEQFF.

The chain combines TRBV9 with TRBJ2-2, with 8 nucleotides matching TRBD1. CDR1 and CDR2 (germline): SGDLS, YYNGEE. Trimming removed 3 bases from V and 1 base from J; junction bases left unmatched: 5. The CDR3 loop spans 16 amino acids. The CDR3 nucleotides are TGTGCCAGCAGCGCACGGACAGGGCGGAACACCGGGGAGCTGTTTTTT. It specifies CASSARTGRNTGELFF. The complete variable domain, with remaining parts taken from reference TRBV9 and TRBJ2-2, reads DSGVTQTPKHLITATGQRVTLRCSPRSGDLSVYWYQQSLDQGLQFLIQYYNGEERAKGNILERFSAQQFPDLHSELNLSSLELGDSALYFCASSARTGRNTGELFFGEGSRLTVL.

V is TRBV13 and J is TRBJ2-3; 11 bases align to TRBD1. Germline V lookup: CDR1 PRHDT, CDR2 FYEKMQ (reference sequence). Trimming cost V 4 bases and J 4 bases; bases outside gene matches: 1. The CDR3 runs 14 residues. CDR3 residues: CASSSGQGADTQYF. The CDR3 coding sequence is TGTGCCAGCAGCTCGGGACAGGGGGCAGATACGCAGTATTTT. Full variable domain (outside the CDR3, taken from reference TRBV13 and TRBJ2-3): AAGVIQSPRHLIKEKRETATLKCYPIPRHDTVYWYQQGPGQDPQFLISFYEKMQSDKGSIPDRFSAQQFSDYHSELNMSSLELGDSALYFCASSSGQGADTQYFGPGTRLTVL.

The V call is TRBV27, the J call TRBJ2-7; 10 bases map to TRBD1. Germline lookup yields CDR1 MNHEY and CDR2 SMNVEV (reference sequence). The CDR3 extends over 15 amino acids. Trimming at V came to 5 bases and at J to 0 bases, leaving 4 bases not matched to a gene. CDR3 sequence (DNA): TGTGCCAGCAGTCTCGGGACAGGGGTCTCCTACGAGCAGTACTTC. Amino acids: CASSLGTGVSYEQYF.

The chain is built from TRBV2 and TRBJ2-7; D perhaps matches TRBD1 (5 bases). CDR1 SNHLY and CDR2 FYNNEI come from the germline V gene. Deletions cut 4 bases from V and 2 bases from J, with 9 bases between. The CDR3 extends over 13 amino acids. CDR3: CASSGRVTYEQYF. CDR3 DNA: TGTGCCAGCAGTGGCAGGGTCACCTACGAGCAGTACTTC.

This clone has just a few counts. This chain joins TRBV6-6 and TRBJ1-6; TRBD1 aligns across 7 bases. With 7 bases clipped from V and 7 bases from J, the junction kept 10 bases outside the gene matches. The CDR3 contains 15 residues. The V gene's germline CDR1 is MNHNY and CDR2 SVGAGI (reference sequence). This chain's CDR3 is CASTPYRDRNSPLHF. The CDR3 DNA is TGTGCCAGCACCCCTTACCGGGACAGAAATTCACCCCTCCACTTT.

The V and J genes are TRBV9 and TRBJ2-5; maybe TRBD2 (5 bases). This CDR3 has 14 residues. Deletions cut 0 bases from V and 2 bases from J, with 8 bases between. Germline V gene sequence: CDR1 SGDLS, CDR2 YYNGEE. The DNA for the CDR3 is TGTGCCAGCAGCGTAGCTACGGGGCAAGAGACCCAGTACTTC. Its protein product is CASSVATGQETQYF.

V gene TRBV6-5 combines with J gene TRBJ1-1; 9 nucleotides align to TRBD1. The CDR3 sequence is 14 residues long. Germline lookup yields CDR1 MNHEY and CDR2 SVGAGI. Trimming at V came to 6 bases and at J to 2 bases, leaving 4 bases not matched to a gene. The CDR3, as DNA: TGTGCCAGCAGACGGACAGGGGCCAACACTGAAGCTTTCTTT. Translating gives CASRRTGANTEAFF.

This clone came up once. The genes are TRBV27 and TRBJ2-7, with TRBD1 identical over 9 bases. The germline V gene encodes CDR1 MNHEY and CDR2 SMNVEV (reference sequence). The CDR3 spans 13 residues. V gave up 5 bases and J gave up 5 bases; unmatched junction bases: 4. The CDR3, as DNA: TGTGCCAGCAGTCGGGGGACAGGGAACGAGCAGTACTTC. Translated: CASSRGTGNEQYF.

The V gene is TRBV5-1, the J gene TRBJ2-3, with D hard to call. V was pared by 4 bases and J by 2 bases, with 14 bases between. CDR1 and CDR2 from the germline V gene are SGHRS and YFSETQ. The CDR3 has 15 amino acids. CDR3 sequence: CASSAELAATDTQYF. CDR3 nucleotide sequence: TGCGCCAGCAGCGCGGAACTGGCCGCCACAGATACGCAGTATTTT. The whole variable domain, remainder taken from reference TRBV5-1 and TRBJ2-3, is KAGVTQTPRYLIKTRGQQVTLSCSPISGHRSVSWYQQTPGQGLQFLFEYFSETQRNKGNFPGRFSGRQFSNSRSEMNVSTLELGDSALYLCASSAELAATDTQYFGPGTRLTVL.

The chain couples TRBV27 to TRBJ1-2, with TRBD1 matching 12 bases. The ends lost 4 bases at V and 8 bases at J; junction bases unmatched: 5. In germline, CDR1 is MNHEY, CDR2 SMNVEV (reference sequence). The CDR3 length is 14 residues. The CDR3 DNA reads TGTGCCAGCAGTTGGGGACAGGGGGCGGAAGGCTACACCTTC. It specifies CASSWGQGAEGYTF.

This clone has a single count. DNA for the CDR3: TGTGCCAGTAGAGGGCCCGTTAGCGGGGTGAGCTCCTACAATGAGCAGTTCTTC. Its translation is CASRGPVSGVSSYNEQFF. The chain links TRBV19 to TRBJ2-1, with 8 bases that match TRBD2. CDR3 length: 18 residues. Germline trimming cut 6 bases from V and 0 bases from J; bases unmatched to any gene: 13. Germline CDR1 and CDR2: LNHDA and SQIVND (reference sequence).